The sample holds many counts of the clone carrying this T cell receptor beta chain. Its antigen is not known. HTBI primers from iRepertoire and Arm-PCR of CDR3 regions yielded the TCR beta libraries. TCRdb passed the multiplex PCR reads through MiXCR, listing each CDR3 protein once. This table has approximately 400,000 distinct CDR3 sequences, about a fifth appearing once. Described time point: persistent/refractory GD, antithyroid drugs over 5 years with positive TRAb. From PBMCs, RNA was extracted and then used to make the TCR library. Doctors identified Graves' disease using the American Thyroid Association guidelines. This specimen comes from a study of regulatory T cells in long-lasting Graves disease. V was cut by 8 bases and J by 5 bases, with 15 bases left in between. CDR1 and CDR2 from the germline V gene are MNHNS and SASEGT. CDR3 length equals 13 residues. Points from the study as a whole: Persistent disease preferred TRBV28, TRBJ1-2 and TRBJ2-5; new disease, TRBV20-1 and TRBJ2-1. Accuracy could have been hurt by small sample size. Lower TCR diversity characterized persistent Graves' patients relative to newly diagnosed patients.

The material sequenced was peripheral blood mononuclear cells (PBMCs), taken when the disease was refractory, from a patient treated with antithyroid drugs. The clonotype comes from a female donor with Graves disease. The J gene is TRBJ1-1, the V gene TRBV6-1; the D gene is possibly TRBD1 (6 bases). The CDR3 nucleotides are TGTGCCAGCTTACAGGGAAGGCTTACTGAAGCTTTCTTT. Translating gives CASLQGRLTEAFF.